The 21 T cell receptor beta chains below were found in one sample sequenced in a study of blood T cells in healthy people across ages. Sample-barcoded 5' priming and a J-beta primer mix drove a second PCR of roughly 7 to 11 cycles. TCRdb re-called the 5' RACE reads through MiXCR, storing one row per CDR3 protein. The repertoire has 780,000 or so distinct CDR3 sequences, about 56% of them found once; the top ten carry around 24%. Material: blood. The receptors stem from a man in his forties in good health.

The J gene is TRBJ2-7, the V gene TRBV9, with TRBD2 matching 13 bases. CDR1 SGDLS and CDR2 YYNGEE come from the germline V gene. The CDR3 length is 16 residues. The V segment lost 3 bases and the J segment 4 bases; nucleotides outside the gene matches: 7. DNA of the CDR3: TGTGCCAGCAGCGATCCACTAGCGGGAGGGCCATACGAGCAGTACTTC. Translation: CASSDPLAGGPYEQYF.

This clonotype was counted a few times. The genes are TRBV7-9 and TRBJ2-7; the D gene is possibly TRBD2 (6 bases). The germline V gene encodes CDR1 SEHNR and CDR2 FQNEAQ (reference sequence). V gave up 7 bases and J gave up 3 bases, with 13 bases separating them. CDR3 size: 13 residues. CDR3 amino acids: CASKAAGNYEQYF. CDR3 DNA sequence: TGTGCCAGCAAAGCTGCGGGGAACTACGAGCAGTACTTC.

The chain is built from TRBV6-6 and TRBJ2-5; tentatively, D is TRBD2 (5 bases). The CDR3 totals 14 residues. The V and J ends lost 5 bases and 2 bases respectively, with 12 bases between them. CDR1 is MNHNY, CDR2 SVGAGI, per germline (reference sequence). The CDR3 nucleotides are TGTGCCAGCAGTACAACGAGGGAGCAAGAGACCCAGTACTTC. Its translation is CASSTTREQETQYF.

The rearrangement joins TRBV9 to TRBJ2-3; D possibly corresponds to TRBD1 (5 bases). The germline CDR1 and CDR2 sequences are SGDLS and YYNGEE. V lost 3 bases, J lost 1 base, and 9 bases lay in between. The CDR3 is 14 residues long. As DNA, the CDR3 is TGTGCCAGCAGCGCAGGGTATGGCACAGATACGCAGTATTTT. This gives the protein CASSAGYGTDTQYF.

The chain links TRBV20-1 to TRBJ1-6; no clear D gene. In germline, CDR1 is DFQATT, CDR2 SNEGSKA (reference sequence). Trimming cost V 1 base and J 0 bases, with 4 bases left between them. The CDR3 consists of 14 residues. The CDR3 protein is CSARGSSYNSPLHF. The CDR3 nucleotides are TGCAGTGCTAGAGGGAGCTCCTATAATTCACCCCTCCACTTT.

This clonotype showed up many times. The CDR3 here is CASRPFLAGVYEQYF. The CDR3 DNA reads TGTGCCAGCAGACCCTTCCTAGCGGGAGTCTACGAGCAGTACTTC. This chain connects TRBV27 to TRBJ2-7; TRBD2 aligns across 10 bases. The V and J ends lost 6 bases and 3 bases, in that order; junction bases with no gene match: 8. This CDR3 is 15 amino acids long. The germline V gene has CDR1 MNHEY and CDR2 SMNVEV (reference sequence).

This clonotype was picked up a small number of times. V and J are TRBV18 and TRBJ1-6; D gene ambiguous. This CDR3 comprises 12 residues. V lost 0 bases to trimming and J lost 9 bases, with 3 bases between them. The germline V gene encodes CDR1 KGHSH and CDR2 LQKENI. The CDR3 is CASSPPLSPLHF. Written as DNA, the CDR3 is TGTGCCAGCTCACCACCGCTTTCACCCCTCCACTTT.

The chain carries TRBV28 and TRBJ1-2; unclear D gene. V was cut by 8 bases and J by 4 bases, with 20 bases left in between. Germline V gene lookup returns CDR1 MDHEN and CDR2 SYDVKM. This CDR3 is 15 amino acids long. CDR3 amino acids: CASLSQPSASYGYTF. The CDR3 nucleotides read TGTGCCAGCTTATCGCAACCCTCAGCTAGCTATGGCTACACCTTC.

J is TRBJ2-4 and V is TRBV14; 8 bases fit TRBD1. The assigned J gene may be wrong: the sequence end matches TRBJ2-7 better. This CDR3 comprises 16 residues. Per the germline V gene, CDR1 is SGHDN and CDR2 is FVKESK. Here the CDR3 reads CASSHLTGQGDDEQYF. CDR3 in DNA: TGTGCCAGCAGCCATCTAACTGGACAGGGCGATGACGAGCAGTACTTC.

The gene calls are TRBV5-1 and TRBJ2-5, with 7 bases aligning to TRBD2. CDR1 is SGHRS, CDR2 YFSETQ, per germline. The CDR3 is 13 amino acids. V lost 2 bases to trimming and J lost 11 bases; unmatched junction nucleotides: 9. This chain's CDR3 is CASSFGPAGEQYF. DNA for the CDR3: TGCGCCAGCAGCTTCGGCCCGGCGGGGGAGCAGTACTTC.

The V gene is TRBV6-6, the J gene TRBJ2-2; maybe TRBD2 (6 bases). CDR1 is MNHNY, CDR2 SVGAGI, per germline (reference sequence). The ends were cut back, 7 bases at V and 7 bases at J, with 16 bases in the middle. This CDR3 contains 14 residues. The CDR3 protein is CASNSLARIGELFF. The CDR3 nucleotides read TGTGCCAGCAATAGCCTAGCGAGAATCGGGGAGCTGTTTTTT.

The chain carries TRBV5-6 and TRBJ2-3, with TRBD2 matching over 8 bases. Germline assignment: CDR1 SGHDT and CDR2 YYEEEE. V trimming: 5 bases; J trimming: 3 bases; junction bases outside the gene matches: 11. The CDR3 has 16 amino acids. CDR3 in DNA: TGTGCCAGCAGGGACTCCCCCGGGGGGGTAACAGATACGCAGTATTTT. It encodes CASRDSPGGVTDTQYF.

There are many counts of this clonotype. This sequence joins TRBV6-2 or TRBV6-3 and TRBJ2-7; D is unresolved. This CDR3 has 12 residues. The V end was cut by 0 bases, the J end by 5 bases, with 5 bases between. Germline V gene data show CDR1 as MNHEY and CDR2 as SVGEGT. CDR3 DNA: TGTGCCAGCAGTTACTCGACCCACGAGCAGTACTTC. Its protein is CASSYSTHEQYF.

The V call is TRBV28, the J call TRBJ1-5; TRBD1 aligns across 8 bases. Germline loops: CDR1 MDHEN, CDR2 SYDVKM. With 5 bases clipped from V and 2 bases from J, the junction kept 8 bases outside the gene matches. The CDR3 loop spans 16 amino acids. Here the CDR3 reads CASSPRTGNGNQPQHF. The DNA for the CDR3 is TGTGCCAGCAGTCCGCGGACAGGGAATGGCAATCAGCCCCAGCATTTT.

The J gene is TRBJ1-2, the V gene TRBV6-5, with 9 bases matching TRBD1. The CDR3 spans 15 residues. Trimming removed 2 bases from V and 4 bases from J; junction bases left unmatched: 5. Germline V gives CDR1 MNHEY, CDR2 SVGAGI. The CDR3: CASSYQTGGTYGYTF. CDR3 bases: TGTGCCAGCAGTTACCAGACAGGGGGAACCTATGGCTACACCTTC.

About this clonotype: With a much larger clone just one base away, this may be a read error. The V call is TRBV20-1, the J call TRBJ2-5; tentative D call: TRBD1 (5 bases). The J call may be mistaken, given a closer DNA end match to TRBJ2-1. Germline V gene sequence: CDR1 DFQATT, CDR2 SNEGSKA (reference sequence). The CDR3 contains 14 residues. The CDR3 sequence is CSARGCDRQETQFF. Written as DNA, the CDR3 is TGCAGTGCTAGAGGGTGCGACAGACAAGAGACCCAGTTCTTC.

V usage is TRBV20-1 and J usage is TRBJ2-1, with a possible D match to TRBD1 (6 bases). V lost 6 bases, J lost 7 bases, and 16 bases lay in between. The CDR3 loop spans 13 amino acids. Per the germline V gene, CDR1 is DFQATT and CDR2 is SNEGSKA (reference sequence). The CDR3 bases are TGCAGTGCCCGAAGGGACAAGAAGAATGAGCAGTTCTTC. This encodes CSARRDKKNEQFF.

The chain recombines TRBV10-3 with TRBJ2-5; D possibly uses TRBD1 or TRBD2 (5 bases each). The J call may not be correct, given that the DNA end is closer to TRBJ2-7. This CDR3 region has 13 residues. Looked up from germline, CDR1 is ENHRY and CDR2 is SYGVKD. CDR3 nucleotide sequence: TGTGCCATCAGTGGTTCAGGGCGGGACGAGCAGTACTTC. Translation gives CAISGSGRDEQYF.

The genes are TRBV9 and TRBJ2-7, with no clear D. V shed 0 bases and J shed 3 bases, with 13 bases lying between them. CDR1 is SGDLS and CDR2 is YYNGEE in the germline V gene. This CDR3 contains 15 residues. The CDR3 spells CASSVGPGMDYEQYF. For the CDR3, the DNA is TGTGCCAGCAGCGTAGGGCCGGGTATGGACTACGAGCAGTACTTC.

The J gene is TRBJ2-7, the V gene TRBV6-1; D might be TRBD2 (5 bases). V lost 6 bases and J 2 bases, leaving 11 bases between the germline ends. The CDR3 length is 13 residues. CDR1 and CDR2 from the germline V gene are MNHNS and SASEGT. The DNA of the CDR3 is TGTGCCAGCAGCCACCGGGAAACCTACGAGCAGTACTTC. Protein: CASSHRETYEQYF.

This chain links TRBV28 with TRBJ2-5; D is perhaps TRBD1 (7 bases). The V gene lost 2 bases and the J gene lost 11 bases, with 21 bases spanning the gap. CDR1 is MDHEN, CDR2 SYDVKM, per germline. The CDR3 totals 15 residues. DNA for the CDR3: TGTGCCAGCAGTTTAAGGCGGGGACAGCACAGGGAGCAGTACTTC. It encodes CASSLRRGQHREQYF.